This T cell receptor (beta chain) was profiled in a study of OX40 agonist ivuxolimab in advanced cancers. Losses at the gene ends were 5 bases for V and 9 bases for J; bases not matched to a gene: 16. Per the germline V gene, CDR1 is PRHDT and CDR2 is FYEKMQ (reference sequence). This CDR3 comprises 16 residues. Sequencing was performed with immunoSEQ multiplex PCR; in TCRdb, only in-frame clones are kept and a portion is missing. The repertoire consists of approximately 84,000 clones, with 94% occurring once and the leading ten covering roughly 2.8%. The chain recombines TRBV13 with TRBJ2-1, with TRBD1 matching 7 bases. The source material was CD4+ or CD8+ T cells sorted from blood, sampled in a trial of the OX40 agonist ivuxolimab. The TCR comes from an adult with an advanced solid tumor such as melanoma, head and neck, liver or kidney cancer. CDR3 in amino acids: CASSPPLSRGHGEQFF. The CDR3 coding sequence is TGTGCCAGCAGCCCCCCGTTGTCGAGGGGGCACGGTGAGCAGTTCTTC.